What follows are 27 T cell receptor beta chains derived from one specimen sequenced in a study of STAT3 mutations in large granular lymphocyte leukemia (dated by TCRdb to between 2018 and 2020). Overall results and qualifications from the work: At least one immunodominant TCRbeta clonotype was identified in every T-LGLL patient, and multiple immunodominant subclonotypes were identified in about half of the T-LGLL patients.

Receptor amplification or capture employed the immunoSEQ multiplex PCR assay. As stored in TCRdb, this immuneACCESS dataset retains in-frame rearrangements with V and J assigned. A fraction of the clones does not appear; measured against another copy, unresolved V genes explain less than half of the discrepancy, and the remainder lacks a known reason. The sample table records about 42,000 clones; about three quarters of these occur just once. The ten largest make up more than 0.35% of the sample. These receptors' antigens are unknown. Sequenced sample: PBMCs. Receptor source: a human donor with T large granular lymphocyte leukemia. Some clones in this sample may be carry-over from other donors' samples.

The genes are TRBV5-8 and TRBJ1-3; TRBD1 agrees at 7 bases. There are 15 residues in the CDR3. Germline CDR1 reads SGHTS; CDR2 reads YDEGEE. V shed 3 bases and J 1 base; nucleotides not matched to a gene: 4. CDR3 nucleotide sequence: TGTGCCAGCAGCTGGGGGGACAGTTCTGGAAACACCATATATTTT. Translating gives CASSWGDSSGNTIYF.

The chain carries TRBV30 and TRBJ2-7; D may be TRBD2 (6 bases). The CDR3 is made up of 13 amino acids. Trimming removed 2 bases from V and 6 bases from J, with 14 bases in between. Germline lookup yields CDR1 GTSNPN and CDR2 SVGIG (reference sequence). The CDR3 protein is CAWSQWDSGEQYF. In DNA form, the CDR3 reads TGTGCCTGGAGTCAGTGGGACTCGGGCGAGCAGTACTTC. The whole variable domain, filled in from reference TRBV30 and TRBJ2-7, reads SQTIHQWPATLVQPVGSPLSLECTVEGTSNPNLYWYRQAAGRGLQLLFYSVGIGQISSEVPQNLSASRPQDRQFILSSKKLLLSDSGFYLCAWSQWDSGEQYFGPGTRLTVT.

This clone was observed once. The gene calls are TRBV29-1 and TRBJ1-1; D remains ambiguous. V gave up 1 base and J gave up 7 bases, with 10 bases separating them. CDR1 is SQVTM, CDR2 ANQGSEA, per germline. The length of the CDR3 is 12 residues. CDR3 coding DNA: TGCAGCGTTGAAGGCCCGGCGGGTGAAGCTTTCTTT. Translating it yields CSVEGPAGEAFF.

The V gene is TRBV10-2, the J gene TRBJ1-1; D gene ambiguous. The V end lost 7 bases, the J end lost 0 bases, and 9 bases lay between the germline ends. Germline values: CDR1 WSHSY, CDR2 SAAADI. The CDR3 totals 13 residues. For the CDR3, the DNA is TGCGCCAGCAATACCGAGGTGAACACTGAAGCTTTCTTT. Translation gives CASNTEVNTEAFF.

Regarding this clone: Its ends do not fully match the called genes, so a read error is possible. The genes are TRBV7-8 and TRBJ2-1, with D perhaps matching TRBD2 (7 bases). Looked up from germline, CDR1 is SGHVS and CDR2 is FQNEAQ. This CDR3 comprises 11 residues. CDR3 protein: CASSLRGPQLF. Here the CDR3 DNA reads TGTGCCAGCAGCTTGCGGGGGCCCCAGCTCTTC.

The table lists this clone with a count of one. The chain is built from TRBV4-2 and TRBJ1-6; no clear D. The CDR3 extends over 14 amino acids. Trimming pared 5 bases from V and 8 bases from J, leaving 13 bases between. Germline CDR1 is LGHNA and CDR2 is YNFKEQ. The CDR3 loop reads CASSLRVNDSPLHF. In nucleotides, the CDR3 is TGTGCCAGCAGCTTGAGGGTTAATGATTCACCCCTCCACTTT.

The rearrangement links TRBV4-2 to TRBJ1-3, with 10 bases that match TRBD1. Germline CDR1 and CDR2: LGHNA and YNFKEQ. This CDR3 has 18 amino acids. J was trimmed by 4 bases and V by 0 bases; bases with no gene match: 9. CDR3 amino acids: CASSQEPGQGILGNTIYF. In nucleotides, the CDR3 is TGTGCCAGCAGCCAAGAGCCGGGACAGGGGATTTTGGGAAACACCATATATTTT.

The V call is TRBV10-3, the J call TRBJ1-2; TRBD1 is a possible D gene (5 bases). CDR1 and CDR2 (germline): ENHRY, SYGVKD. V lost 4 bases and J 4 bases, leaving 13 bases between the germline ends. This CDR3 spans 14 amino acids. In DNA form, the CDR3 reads TGTGCCATCAGTGCGGTCAGGGAGGGCTATGGCTACACCTTC. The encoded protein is CAISAVREGYGYTF.

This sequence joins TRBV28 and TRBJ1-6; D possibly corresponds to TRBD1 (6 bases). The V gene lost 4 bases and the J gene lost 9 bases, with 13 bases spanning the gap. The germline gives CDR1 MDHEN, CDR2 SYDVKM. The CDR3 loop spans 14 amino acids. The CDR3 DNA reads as TGTGCCAGCAGTTCCCCCAGGGGTGGTTCACCCCTCCACTTT. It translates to CASSSPRGGSPLHF.

The CDR3 bases are TGTGCCAGTAGTATGGGTGGGGTAATCACCGGGGAGCTGTTTTTT. Its translation: CASSMGGVITGELFF. This chain connects TRBV19 to TRBJ2-2, with D uncertain. The CDR3 consists of 15 residues. CDR1 LNHDA and CDR2 SQIVND come from the germline V gene (reference sequence). Trimming stripped 3 bases from V and 4 bases from J, with 12 bases between.

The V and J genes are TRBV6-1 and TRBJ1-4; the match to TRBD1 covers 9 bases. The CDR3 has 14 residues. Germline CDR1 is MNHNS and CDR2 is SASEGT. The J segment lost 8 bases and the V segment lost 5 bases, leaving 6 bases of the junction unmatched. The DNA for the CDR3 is TGTGCCAGCAGTTCACGGACAGGGGTCGAAAAACTGTTTTTT. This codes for CASSSRTGVEKLFF.

As DNA, the CDR3 is TGTGCCACCGGGACAGGGGAAGCTAACTATGGCTACACCTTC. This gives the protein CATGTGEANYGYTF. The genes are TRBV15 and TRBJ1-2; TRBD1 aligns across 10 bases. Germline values: CDR1 LNHNV, CDR2 YYDKDF (reference sequence). The trim removed 8 bases at V and 0 bases at J, leaving 3 bases unmatched. The CDR3 is made up of 14 amino acids. The whole variable domain, filled in from reference TRBV15 and TRBJ1-2, reads DAMVIQNPRYQVTQFGKPVTLSCSQTLNHNVMYWYQQKSSQAPKLLFHYYDKDFNNEADTPDNFQSRRPNTSFCFLDIRSPGLGDTAMYLCATGTGEANYGYTFGSGTRLTVV.

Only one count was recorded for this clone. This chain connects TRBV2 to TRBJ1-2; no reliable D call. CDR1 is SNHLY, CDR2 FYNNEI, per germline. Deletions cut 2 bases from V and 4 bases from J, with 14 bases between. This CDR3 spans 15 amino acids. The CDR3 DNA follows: TGTGCCAGCAGTGAATCTCCCGGCGCCGGCTATGGCTACACCTTC. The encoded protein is CASSESPGAGYGYTF.

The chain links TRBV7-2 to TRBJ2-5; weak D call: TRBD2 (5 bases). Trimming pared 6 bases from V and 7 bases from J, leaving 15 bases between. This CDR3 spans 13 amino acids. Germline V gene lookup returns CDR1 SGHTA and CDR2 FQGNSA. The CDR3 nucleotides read TGTGCCAGCAGGTCGGACTCTTTGGGGACCCAGTACTTC. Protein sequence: CASRSDSLGTQYF.

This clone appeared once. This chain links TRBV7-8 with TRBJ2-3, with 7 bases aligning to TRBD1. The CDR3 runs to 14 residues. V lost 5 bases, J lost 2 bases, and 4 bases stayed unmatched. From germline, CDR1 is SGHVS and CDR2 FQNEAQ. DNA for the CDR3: TGTGCCAGCAGCGCGACAGGGAACACAGATACGCAGTATTTT. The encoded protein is CASSATGNTDTQYF.

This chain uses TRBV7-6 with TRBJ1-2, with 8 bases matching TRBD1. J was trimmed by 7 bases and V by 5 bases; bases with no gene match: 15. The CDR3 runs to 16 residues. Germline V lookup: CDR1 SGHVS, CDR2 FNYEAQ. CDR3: CASSTISGTGESGYTF. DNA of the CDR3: TGTGCCAGCAGCACAATCTCCGGGACAGGAGAATCTGGCTACACCTTC. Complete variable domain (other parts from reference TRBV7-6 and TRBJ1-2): GAGVSQSPRYKVTKRGQDVALRCDPISGHVSLYWYRQALGQGPEFLTYFNYEAQQDKSGLPNDRFSAERPEGSISTLTIQRTEQRDSAMYRCASSTISGTGESGYTFGSGTRLTVV.

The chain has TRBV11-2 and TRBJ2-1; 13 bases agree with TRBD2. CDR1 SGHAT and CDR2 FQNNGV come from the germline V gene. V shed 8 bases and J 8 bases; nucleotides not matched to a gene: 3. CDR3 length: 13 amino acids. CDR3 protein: CASSGLAGHEQFF. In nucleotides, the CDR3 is TGTGCCAGCTCGGGACTAGCGGGGCATGAGCAGTTCTTC.

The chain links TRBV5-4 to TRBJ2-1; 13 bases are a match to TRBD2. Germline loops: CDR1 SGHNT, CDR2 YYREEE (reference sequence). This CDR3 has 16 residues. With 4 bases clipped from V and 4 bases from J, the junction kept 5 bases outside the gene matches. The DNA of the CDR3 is TGTGCCAGCAGCCCAGGACTAGCGGGGGTTTACAATGAGCAGTTCTTC. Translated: CASSPGLAGVYNEQFF.

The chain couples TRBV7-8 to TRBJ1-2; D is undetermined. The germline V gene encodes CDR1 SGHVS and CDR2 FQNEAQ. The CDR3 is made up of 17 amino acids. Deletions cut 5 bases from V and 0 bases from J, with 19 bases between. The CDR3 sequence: CASSDPGSNAANYGYTF. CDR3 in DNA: TGTGCCAGCAGCGACCCGGGCTCCAACGCAGCTAACTATGGCTACACCTTC.

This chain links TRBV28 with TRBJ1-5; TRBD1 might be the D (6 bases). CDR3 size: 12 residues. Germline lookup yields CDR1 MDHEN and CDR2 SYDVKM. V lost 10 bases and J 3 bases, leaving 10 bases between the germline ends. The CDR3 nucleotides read TGTGCCACCGGACAGCCCAATCAGCCCCAGCATTTT. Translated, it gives CATGQPNQPQHF.

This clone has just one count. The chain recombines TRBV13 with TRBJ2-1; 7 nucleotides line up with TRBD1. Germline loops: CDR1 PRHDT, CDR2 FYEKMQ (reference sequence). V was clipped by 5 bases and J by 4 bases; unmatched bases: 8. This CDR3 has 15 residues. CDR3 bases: TGTGCCAGCAGCCCCAGGGGGAAACGTTACAATGAGCAGTTCTTC. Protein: CASSPRGKRYNEQFF.

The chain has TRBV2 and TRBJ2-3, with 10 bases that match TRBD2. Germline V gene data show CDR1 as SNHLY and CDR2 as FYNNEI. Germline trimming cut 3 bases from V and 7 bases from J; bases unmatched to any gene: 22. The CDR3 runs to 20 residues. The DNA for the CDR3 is TGTGCCAGCAGTGACTTGGTGTGGACTAGCGGTGGAGCGGGGTCTAATACGCAGTATTTT. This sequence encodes CASSDLVWTSGGAGSNTQYF.

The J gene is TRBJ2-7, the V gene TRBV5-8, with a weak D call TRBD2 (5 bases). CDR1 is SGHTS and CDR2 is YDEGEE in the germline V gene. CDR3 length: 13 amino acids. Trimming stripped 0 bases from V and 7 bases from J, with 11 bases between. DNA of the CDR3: TGTGCCAGCAGCTTGGTCCCGGGGTCTGAGCAGTACGTC. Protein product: CASSLVPGSEQYV.

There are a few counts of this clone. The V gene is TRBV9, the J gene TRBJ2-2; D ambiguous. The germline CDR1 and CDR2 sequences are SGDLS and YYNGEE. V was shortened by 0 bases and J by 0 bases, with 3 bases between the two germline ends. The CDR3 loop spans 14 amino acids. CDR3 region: CASSVAPNTGELFF. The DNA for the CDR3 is TGTGCCAGCAGCGTAGCCCCGAACACCGGGGAGCTGTTTTTT.

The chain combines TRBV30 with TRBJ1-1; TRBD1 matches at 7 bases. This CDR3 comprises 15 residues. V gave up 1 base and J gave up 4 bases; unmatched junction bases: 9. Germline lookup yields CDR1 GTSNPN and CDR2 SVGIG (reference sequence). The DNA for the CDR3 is TGTGCCTGGAGTGACCTACAGGGGCATAGCACTGAAGCTTTCTTT. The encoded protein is CAWSDLQGHSTEAFF. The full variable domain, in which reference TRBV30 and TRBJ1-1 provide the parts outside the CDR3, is SQTIHQWPATLVQPVGSPLSLECTVEGTSNPNLYWYRQAAGRGLQLLFYSVGIGQISSEVPQNLSASRPQDRQFILSSKKLLLSDSGFYLCAWSDLQGHSTEAFFGQGTRLTVV.

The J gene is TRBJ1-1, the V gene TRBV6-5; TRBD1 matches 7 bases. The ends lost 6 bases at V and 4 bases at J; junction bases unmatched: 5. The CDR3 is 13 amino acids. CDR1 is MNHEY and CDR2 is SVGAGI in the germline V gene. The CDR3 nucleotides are TGTGCCAGCAGGCGGACAGGTGGCACTGAAGCTTTCTTT. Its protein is CASRRTGGTEAFF.

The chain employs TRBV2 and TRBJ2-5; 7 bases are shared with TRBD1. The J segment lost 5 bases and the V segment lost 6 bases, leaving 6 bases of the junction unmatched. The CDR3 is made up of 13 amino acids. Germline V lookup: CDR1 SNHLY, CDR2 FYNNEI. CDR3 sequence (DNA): TGTGCCAGCAGCGCCGACAGGGACGAGACCCAGTACTTC. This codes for CASSADRDETQYF.